This T cell receptor beta chain is from a study of cytomegalovirus exposure and HLA in healthy donors. At the level of the study: Among the approximately 400 donors who were genotyped, roughly 86% fell in the genetic ancestry cluster that is associated with self-reported Caucasian donors. Study-level results: In a later analysis, TCR beta V- and J-gene trimming was associated with a missense DCLRE1C variant. Cytomegalovirus-associated TCR beta chains were listed, numbering 150 to 200.

In the PCR, 60 Vbeta and 13 Jbeta primers were used. Profiling relied on immunoSEQ multiplex PCR, and the TCRdb table lists in-frame clones only, not all of them. The sample's table shows nearly 200,000 clones. To note about this clone: Its antigen is still unknown.

The sequenced sample was PBMCs. The TCR originated in a boy between 10 and 17 years old in good health and CMV-seronegative.

CDR3 loop: CASSQSDSIWEKLFF. Written as DNA, the CDR3 is TGTGCCAGCAGCCAAAGCGATAGTATTTGGGAAAAACTGTTTTTT. V is TRBV13 and J is TRBJ1-4, with unresolved D. The length of the CDR3 is 15 residues. From germline, CDR1 is PRHDT and CDR2 FYEKMQ (reference sequence). The germline V and J ends were trimmed by 5 bases and 8 bases, with 18 bases remaining between them.